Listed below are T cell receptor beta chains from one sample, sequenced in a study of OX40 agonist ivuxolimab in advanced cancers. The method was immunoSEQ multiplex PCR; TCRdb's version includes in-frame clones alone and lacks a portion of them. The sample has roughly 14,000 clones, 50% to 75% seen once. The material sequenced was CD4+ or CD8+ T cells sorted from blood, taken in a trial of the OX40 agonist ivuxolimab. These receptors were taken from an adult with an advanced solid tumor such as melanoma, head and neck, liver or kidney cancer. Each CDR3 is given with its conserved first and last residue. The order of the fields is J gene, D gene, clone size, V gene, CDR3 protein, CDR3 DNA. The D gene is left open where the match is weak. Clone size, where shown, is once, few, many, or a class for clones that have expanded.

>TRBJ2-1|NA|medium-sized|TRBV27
CASSQGNSYNEQFF
TGTGCCAGCAGCCAGGGGAACTCCTACAATGAGCAGTTCTTC
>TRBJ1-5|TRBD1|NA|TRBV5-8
CASSLGQGGQPQHF
TGTGCCAGCAGCCTCGGACAGGGTGGTCAGCCCCAGCATTTT
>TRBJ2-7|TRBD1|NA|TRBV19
CASSTQGVSYEQYF
TGTGCCAGTAGTACCCAGGGGGTTTCGTACGAGCAGTACTTC
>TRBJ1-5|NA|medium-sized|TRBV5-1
CASSFRRQYSNQPQHF
TGCGCCAGCAGCTTCCGACGGCAGTATAGCAATCAGCCCCAGCATTTT
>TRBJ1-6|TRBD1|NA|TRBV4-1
CASSPGQGNSPLHF
TGCGCCAGCAGCCCGGGACAGGGGAATTCACCCCTCCACTTT
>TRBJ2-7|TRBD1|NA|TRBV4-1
CASSQTFPGQGSFYEQYF
TGCGCCAGCAGCCAAACTTTTCCGGGACAGGGGAGCTTCTACGAGCAGTACTTC
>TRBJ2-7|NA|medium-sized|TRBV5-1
CASSWGPSYEQYF
TGCGCCAGCAGCTGGGGCCCCTCCTACGAGCAGTACTTC
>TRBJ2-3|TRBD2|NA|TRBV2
CASSPTSGITDTQYF
TGTGCCAGCAGTCCGACTAGCGGAATCACAGATACGCAGTATTTT
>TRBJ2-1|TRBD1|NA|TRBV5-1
CASSLRRPGGNEQFF
TGCGCCAGCAGCTTGAGAAGGCCAGGGGGCAATGAGCAGTTCTTC
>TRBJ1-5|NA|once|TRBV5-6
CASSLGAEDQPQHF
TGTGCCAGCAGCTTGGGGGCGGAAGATCAGCCCCAGCATTTT
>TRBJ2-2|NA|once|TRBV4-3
CASSQGRYTGELFF
TGCGCCAGCAGCCAAGGGCGGTACACCGGGGAGCTGTTTTTT
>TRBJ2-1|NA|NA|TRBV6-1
CASSPGTEQFF
TGTGCCAGCAGCCCCGGGACAGAGCAGTTCTTC
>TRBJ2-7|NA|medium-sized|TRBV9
CASSVSVDSSYEQYF
TGTGCCAGCAGCGTTAGTGTCGACAGCTCCTACGAGCAGTACTTC
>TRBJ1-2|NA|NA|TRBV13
CASSLVGSLYGYTF
TGTGCCAGCAGCTTAGTAGGCAGCCTCTATGGCTACACCTTC
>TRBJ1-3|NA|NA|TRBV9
CASSVGGTVLSGNTIYF
TGTGCCAGCAGCGTAGGTGGGACGGTACTCTCTGGAAACACCATATATTTT
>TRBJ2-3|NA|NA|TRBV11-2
CASSQTTDYKATDTQYF
TGTGCCAGCAGCCAGACAACGGACTACAAAGCGACAGATACGCAGTATTTT
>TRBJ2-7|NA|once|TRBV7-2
CASSLEQYEPAYEQYF
TGTGCCAGCAGCTTGGAACAGTACGAACCCGCCTACGAGCAGTACTTC
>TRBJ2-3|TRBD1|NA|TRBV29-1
CSVEGQGYTDTQYF
TGCAGCGTTGAGGGACAGGGCTACACAGATACGCAGTATTTT
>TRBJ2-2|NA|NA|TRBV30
CAWSVQTGELFF
TGTGCCTGGAGTGTACAAACCGGGGAGCTGTTTTTT
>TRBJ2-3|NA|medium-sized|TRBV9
CASSVGSDTQYF
TGTGCCAGCAGCGTAGGGTCAGATACGCAGTATTTT
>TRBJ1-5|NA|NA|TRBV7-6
CASSPRENQPQHF
TGTGCCAGCAGCCCGAGGGAGAATCAGCCCCAGCATTTT
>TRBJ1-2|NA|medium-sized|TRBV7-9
CASSPPTGGKIYTF
TGTGCCAGCAGCCCACCGACAGGAGGGAAGATCTACACCTTC
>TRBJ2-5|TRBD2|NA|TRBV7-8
CASSSSGGFQETQYF
TGTGCCAGCAGCTCTAGCGGGGGGTTCCAAGAGACCCAGTACTTC
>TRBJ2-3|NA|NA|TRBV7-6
CASSPMGGSTDTQYF
TGTGCCAGCAGCCCCATGGGCGGTAGCACAGATACGCAGTATTTT
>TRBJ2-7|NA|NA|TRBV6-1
CASSLSSYEQYF
TGTGCCAGCAGTCTAAGCTCCTACGAGCAGTACTTC
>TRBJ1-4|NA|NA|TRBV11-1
CASSLANGRMFF
TGTGCCAGCAGCTTAGCTAACGGAAGGATGTTTTTT
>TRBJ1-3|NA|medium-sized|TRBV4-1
CASSQVQGPGNTIYF
TGCGCCAGCAGCCAAGTTCAGGGCCCGGGAAACACCATATATTTT
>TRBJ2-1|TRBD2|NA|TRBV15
CATSSSGALSYNEQFF
TGTGCCACCAGCAGCAGCGGGGCCCTCTCCTACAATGAGCAGTTCTTC
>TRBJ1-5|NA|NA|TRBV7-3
CASSLNALYSNQPQHF
TGTGCCAGCAGCTTAAATGCACTGTATAGCAATCAGCCCCAGCATTTT
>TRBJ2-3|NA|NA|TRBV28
CASSFRGLNTDTQYF
TGTGCCAGCAGTTTTCGGGGGCTTAATACAGATACGCAGTATTTT
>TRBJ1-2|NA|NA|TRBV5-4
CATHSLSAYYGYTF
TGTGCCACCCACTCGTTGTCAGCTTACTATGGCTACACCTTC
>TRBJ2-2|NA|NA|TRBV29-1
CSVEDTDNTGELFF
TGCAGCGTTGAAGATACGGATAACACCGGGGAGCTGTTTTTT
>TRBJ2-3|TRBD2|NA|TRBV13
CASSPLLAGALTDTQYF
TGTGCCAGCAGCCCTCTACTAGCGGGGGCTCTCACAGATACGCAGTATTTT
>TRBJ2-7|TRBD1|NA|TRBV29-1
CSVEYEQGAYEQYF
TGCAGCGTTGAATATGAACAGGGGGCCTACGAGCAGTACTTC
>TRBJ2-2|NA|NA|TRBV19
CASSIRLMGTGELFF
TGTGCCAGTAGTATTAGATTAATGGGCACCGGGGAGCTGTTTTTT
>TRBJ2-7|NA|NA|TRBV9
CASSVAAGSYEQYF
TGTGCCAGCAGCGTAGCTGCTGGCTCCTACGAGCAGTACTTC
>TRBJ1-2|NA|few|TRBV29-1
CSVGFSGGRRGYTF
TGCAGCGTTGGTTTTTCGGGGGGGCGGAGGGGCTACACCTTC
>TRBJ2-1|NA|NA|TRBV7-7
CASSLARGGEQFF
TGTGCCAGCAGCTTAGCCAGGGGGGGTGAGCAGTTCTTC
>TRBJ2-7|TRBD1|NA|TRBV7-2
CASSPVPGQGQGSYEQYF
TGTGCCAGCAGCCCCGTCCCGGGACAGGGGCAAGGATCCTACGAGCAGTACTTC
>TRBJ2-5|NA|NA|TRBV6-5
CASSLLLYQETQYF
TGTGCCAGCAGCCTACTCTTGTACCAAGAGACCCAGTACTTC
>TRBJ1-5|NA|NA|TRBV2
CASSEFLFSNQPQHF
TGTGCCAGCAGTGAATTTCTGTTTAGCAATCAGCCCCAGCATTTT
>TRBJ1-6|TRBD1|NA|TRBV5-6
CASSWGTGPGSPLHF
TGTGCCAGCAGCTGGGGGACAGGCCCCGGTTCACCCCTCCACTTT
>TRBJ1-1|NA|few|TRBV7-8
CASSLVGSLNTEAFF
TGTGCCAGCAGCTTGGTCGGTTCTTTGAACACTGAAGCTTTCTTT
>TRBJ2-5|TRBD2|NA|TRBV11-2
CASSPFHARGTQETQYF
TGTGCCAGCAGCCCATTTCACGCGCGGGGGACCCAAGAGACCCAGTACTTC
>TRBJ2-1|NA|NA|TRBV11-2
CASSPEVGLKSYEQFF
TGTGCCAGCAGCCCCGAGGTAGGTCTCAAAAGTTATGAGCAGTTCTTC
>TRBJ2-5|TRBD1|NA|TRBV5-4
CASSSSQGRRQETQYF
TGTGCCAGCAGCTCCTCACAGGGGCGGAGACAAGAGACCCAGTACTTC
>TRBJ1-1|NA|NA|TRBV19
CASSIMGAEAFF
TGTGCCAGTAGTATAATGGGCGCTGAAGCTTTCTTT
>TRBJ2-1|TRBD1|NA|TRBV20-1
CSGDRVNEQFF
TGCAGTGGGGACAGGGTCAATGAGCAGTTCTTC
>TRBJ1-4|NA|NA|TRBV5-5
CASSWGWSTNEKLFF
TGTGCCAGCAGCTGGGGGTGGTCAACTAATGAAAAACTGTTTTTT
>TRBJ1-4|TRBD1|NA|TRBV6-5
CASSYGQGMGELFF
TGTGCCAGCAGTTACGGACAGGGGATGGGGGAACTGTTTTTT
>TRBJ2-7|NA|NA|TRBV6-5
CASSYTGPTYEQYF
TGTGCCAGCAGTTACACAGGTCCCACTTACGAGCAGTACTTC
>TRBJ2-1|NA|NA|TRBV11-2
CASSFSDNEQFF
TGTGCCAGCAGCTTTTCCGACAATGAGCAGTTCTTC
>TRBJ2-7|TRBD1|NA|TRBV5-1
CASSFGTGTYEQYF
TGCGCCAGCAGCTTCGGGACAGGGACCTACGAGCAGTACTTC